A selection of T cell receptor beta chains follows, all from one sample in a study of shared clonotypes between healthy human individuals. Method: immunoSEQ multiplex PCR; TCRdb's copy keeps in-frame clones and lacks some. This repertoire shows hundreds of thousands of clones, 77% found once; its top ten account for about 12%. Source material: PBMCs. The receptor source for this set is a woman aged 40-49 years in good health. Some clones in this sample may be carry-over from other donors' samples. Each CDR3 is given with its conserved first and last residue. Fields, in order: J gene, clone size, V gene, CDR3 protein. The size of a clone is reported for some rows only, either as once, few or many, or as a class for expanded clones.

>TRBJ1-5|few|TRBV29-1
CSVGQDNQPQHF
>TRBJ2-1|-|TRBV7-9
CASSQTPGLAGVDNEQFF
>TRBJ2-5|-|TRBV27
CASSLFRTGVTEETQYF
>TRBJ2-4|-|TRBV29-1
CSARRGAKNIQYF
>TRBJ2-7|-|TRBV2
CASKPKGLEPNEQYF
>TRBJ1-2|-|TRBV6-1
CASSSLVNRGYTF
>TRBJ2-7|many|TRBV6-9
CANRQGDSYEQYF
>TRBJ1-5|-|TRBV30
CAWSTSSLDQPQHF
>TRBJ1-1|-|TRBV5-4
CASSLDAGVMTEAFF
>TRBJ2-2|-|TRBV2
CASSPPLAGAIGELFF
>TRBJ2-3|-|TRBV19
CASSSGPASDTQYF
>TRBJ2-3|-|TRBV6-1
CASRTGAPGALTQYF
>TRBJ2-1|-|TRBV6-1
CASSEFTGEESEQFF
>TRBJ2-2|-|TRBV18
CASSPQGKTGELFF
>TRBJ1-2|-|TRBV27
CASSPNGNYGYTF
>TRBJ2-7|-|TRBV7-9
CASSLAHVGNYEQYF
>TRBJ2-3|once|TRBV5-1
CASSLVDSTDTQYF
>TRBJ1-1|-|TRBV2
CASSGQGWKNTEAFF
>TRBJ1-5|-|TRBV6-5
CASSRLSSNQPQHF
>TRBJ2-7|-|TRBV10-3
CAISESMPSYEQYF
>TRBJ1-1|-|TRBV19
CASRVTGGTEAFF
>TRBJ1-4|-|TRBV4-1
CASSPLGEKLFF
>TRBJ1-2|-|TRBV7-8
CASSSELNNYGYTF
>TRBJ2-5|few|TRBV7-2
CASSLAGVTETQYF
>TRBJ1-1|few|TRBV4-2
CASSQVHSNKNTEAFF
>TRBJ2-5|-|TRBV5-1
CASSLGSTGYQETQYF
>TRBJ2-3|-|TRBV27
CASSLQGPDTQYF
>TRBJ1-3|-|TRBV18
CASSPFGDSGNTIYF
>TRBJ2-1|once|TRBV27
CASSPSWGYNEQFF
>TRBJ2-7|-|TRBV7-2
CASRRRGAGDEQYF
>TRBJ1-4|-|TRBV4-2
CASSQDPGHRNEKLFF
>TRBJ2-5|-|TRBV9
CASSPQGETQYF
>TRBJ1-4|-|TRBV6-1
CASTQGRRNEKLFF
>TRBJ2-7|-|TRBV27
CASSSGGLYEQYF
>TRBJ2-4|-|TRBV5-4
CASSLWGYVKNIQYF
>TRBJ1-2|-|TRBV4-1
CASSAPGQNYGYTF
>TRBJ1-2|-|TRBV28
CASSLLYWTGGVYGYTF